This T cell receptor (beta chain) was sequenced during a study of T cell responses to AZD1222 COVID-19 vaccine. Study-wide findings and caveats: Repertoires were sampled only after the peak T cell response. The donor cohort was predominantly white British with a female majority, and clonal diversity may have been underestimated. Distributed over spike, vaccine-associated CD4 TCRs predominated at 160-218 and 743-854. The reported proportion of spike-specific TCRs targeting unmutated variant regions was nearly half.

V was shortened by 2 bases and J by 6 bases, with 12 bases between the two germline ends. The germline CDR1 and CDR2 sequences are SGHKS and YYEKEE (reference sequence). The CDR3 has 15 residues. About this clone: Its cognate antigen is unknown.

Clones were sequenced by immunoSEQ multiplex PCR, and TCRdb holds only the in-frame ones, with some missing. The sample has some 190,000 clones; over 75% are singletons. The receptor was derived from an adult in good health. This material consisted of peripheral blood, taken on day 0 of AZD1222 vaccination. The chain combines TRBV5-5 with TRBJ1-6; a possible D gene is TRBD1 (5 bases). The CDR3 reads CASSFEGASNSPLHF. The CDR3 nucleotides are TGTGCCAGCAGCTTCGAAGGGGCGTCTAATTCACCCCTCCACTTT. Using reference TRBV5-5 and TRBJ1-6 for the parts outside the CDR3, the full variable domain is DAGVTQSPTHLIKTRGQQVTLRCSPISGHKSVSWYQQVLGQGPQFIFQYYEKEERGRGNFPDRFSARQFPNYSSELNVNALLLGDSALYLCASSFEGASNSPLHFGNGTRLTVT.